What follows are 25 T cell receptor beta chains derived from one specimen sequenced in a study of identical twins. TCRdb reprocessed the 5' RACE reads via MiXCR and lists one record per CDR3 protein. The data hold roughly 280,000 distinct CDR3 sequences, with nearly 9.5% observed a single time. Separately, the same data were catalogued under a study of yellow fever vaccine responses in identical twins.

Material for sequencing was CD8+ T cells sorted from blood. The source of these receptors is a woman under 30 in good health.

This clonotype was recorded at least ten times. The gene calls are TRBV6-2 or TRBV6-3 and TRBJ2-2; D unresolved. Germline V gene lookup returns CDR1 MNHEY and CDR2 SVGEGT. This CDR3 has 14 amino acids. The germline V and J ends were trimmed by 2 bases and 3 bases, with 7 bases remaining between them. Written as DNA, the CDR3 is TGTGCCAGCAGTTACACGATCGACACCGGGGAGCTGTTTTTT. Translated, it gives CASSYTIDTGELFF.

This clonotype was seen repeatedly, ten times or more. The CDR3 DNA reads TGTGCCACCAGCAGAGAGGAAGCCCACCCCTACGAGCAGTACTTC. Protein sequence: CATSREEAHPYEQYF. The chain combines TRBV15 with TRBJ2-7; D not resolved. The CDR3 covers 15 residues. Germline values: CDR1 LNHNV, CDR2 YYDKDF (reference sequence). Trimming stripped 0 bases from V and 2 bases from J, with 11 bases between.

This clonotype turned up a few times. The chain is built from TRBV7-8 and TRBJ2-2, with D possibly being TRBD1 (5 bases). The CDR3 is made up of 15 amino acids. Germline V gives CDR1 SGHVS, CDR2 FQNEAQ. Trimming pared 5 bases from V and 1 base from J, leaving 11 bases between. CDR3 coding DNA: TGTGCCAGCAGCCACCTGCAGGGGAACACCGGGGAGCTGTTTTTT. It is translated as CASSHLQGNTGELFF.

This clonotype appeared many times. J is TRBJ2-1 and V is TRBV14; 8 bases agree with TRBD2. The J segment lost 4 bases and the V segment lost 0 bases, leaving 8 bases of the junction unmatched. The CDR3 is 17 residues long. Germline CDR1 reads SGHDN; CDR2 reads FVKESK. The CDR3 nucleotides are TGTGCCAGCAGCCAAGATCCAGCGGGAGTACTTTACAATGAGCAGTTCTTC. Protein: CASSQDPAGVLYNEQFF.

This clonotype came up a few times. J is TRBJ2-7 and V is TRBV27, with 9 bases identical to TRBD2. The CDR3 has 13 residues. From germline, CDR1 is MNHEY and CDR2 SMNVEV (reference sequence). V was clipped by 8 bases and J by 6 bases; unmatched bases: 8. The CDR3 loop reads CASRGGGRVEQYF. DNA for the CDR3: TGTGCCAGCCGAGGGGGCGGGAGGGTCGAGCAGTACTTC.

In this sample, this clonotype turned up many times. V and J are TRBV10-3 and TRBJ2-7; TRBD1 or TRBD2 may be the D gene (5 bases each). The germline V gene has CDR1 ENHRY and CDR2 SYGVKD. V shed 3 bases and J shed 7 bases, with 19 bases lying between them. The length of the CDR3 is 15 residues. The CDR3 DNA follows: TGTGCCATCAGTGAACCCGGGACCGGGGCCTTTGAGCAGTACTTC. Protein sequence: CAISEPGTGAFEQYF.

A few counts support this clonotype. One end of the junction varies from germline; a read error may be responsible. This chain links TRBV2 with TRBJ2-1, with 7 bases fitting TRBD2. Germline V gives CDR1 SNHLY, CDR2 FYNNEI. The CDR3 totals 17 residues. In DNA form, the CDR3 reads TGTGCCAGCAGTGAAGCGCATGGACTAGGCCCCTACGATGAGCAGTTCTTC. Encoded protein: CASSEAHGLGPYDEQFF.

This clonotype was counted at least ten times. The chain recombines TRBV29-1 with TRBJ2-7, with TRBD1 identical over 12 bases. After removal of 1 base from V and 1 base from J, the junction contained 2 bases not matched to a gene. The CDR3 contains 15 residues. CDR1 and CDR2 from the germline V gene are SQVTM and ANQGSEA. The CDR3 DNA reads TGCAGCGTTGAAGTGGGACAGGGGGCTTCCTACGAGCAGTACTTC. Translation: CSVEVGQGASYEQYF.

This clonotype was seen ten or more times. Here the CDR3 reads CASSYIDSYEQYF. CDR3 nucleotide sequence: TGTGCCAGCAGTTACATAGACTCCTACGAGCAGTACTTC. The V gene is TRBV27, the J gene TRBJ2-7; D not certain. From germline, CDR1 is MNHEY and CDR2 SMNVEV (reference sequence). V was shortened by 4 bases and J by 0 bases, with 7 bases between the two germline ends. The CDR3 loop spans 13 amino acids.

This chain connects TRBV30 to TRBJ2-7, with TRBD1 identical over 9 bases. The germline V gene encodes CDR1 GTSNPN and CDR2 SVGIG (reference sequence). The CDR3 runs 13 residues. J lost 3 bases, V lost 5 bases, and 5 bases had no gene match. CDR3 protein: CAWGLGQGYEQYF. The CDR3 coding sequence is TGTGCCTGGGGGCTGGGACAGGGCTACGAGCAGTACTTC.

This clonotype has a count of ten or more. The V and J genes are TRBV4-1 and TRBJ2-3; 9 nucleotides line up with TRBD2. This CDR3 region has 15 residues. Trimming at V came to 3 bases and at J to 1 base, leaving 2 bases not matched to a gene. The germline gives CDR1 MGHRA, CDR2 YSYEKL. Here the CDR3 reads CASSHGLARTDTQYF. The CDR3 DNA reads TGCGCCAGCAGCCACGGACTAGCGCGCACAGATACGCAGTATTTT.

This clonotype was detected many times. This rearrangement joins TRBV29-1 to TRBJ2-1, with a tentative D call TRBD2 (6 bases). Trimming left V 2 bases short and J 1 base short, with 6 bases between. In germline, CDR1 is SQVTM, CDR2 ANQGSEA. This CDR3 comprises 13 residues. As DNA, the CDR3 is TGCAGCGTTGAACTAGCGTCCTACAATGAGCAGTTCTTC. Encoded protein: CSVELASYNEQFF.

The table lists this clonotype with many counts. This chain connects TRBV7-6 to TRBJ1-1, with D perhaps matching TRBD1 (5 bases). This CDR3 spans 14 amino acids. Per germline, CDR1 SGHVS and CDR2 FNYEAQ. V lost 5 bases and J 1 base, leaving 11 bases between the germline ends. CDR3 coding DNA: TGTGCCAGCAGCCCCCGACAGACGAACACTGAAGCTTTCTTT. It encodes CASSPRQTNTEAFF.

In this sample, this clonotype turned up many times. The chain links TRBV7-9 to TRBJ1-6; TRBD1 might be the D (5 bases). The V gene's germline CDR1 is SEHNR and CDR2 FQNEAQ (reference sequence). The CDR3 sequence is 15 residues long. V gave up 1 base and J gave up 10 bases, with 14 bases separating them. Written as DNA, the CDR3 is TGTGCCAGCAGCTTAGAGGCGGGGGGAGGCTCACCCCTCCACTTT. Protein product: CASSLEAGGGSPLHF.

This clonotype was detected only a few times. The V call is TRBV28, the J call TRBJ2-3; TRBD1 might be the D (5 bases). This CDR3 has 14 amino acids. Trimming cost V 4 bases and J 5 bases, with 13 bases left between them. Germline CDR1 is MDHEN and CDR2 is SYDVKM. The CDR3 is CASSSDPRGDTQYF. CDR3 DNA: TGTGCCAGCAGTTCGGATCCTAGGGGAGATACGCAGTATTTT.

The CDR3 protein is CSAVGVNTGELFF. The CDR3 coding sequence is TGCAGCGCCGTAGGGGTGAACACCGGGGAGCTGTTTTTT. The V call is TRBV29-1, the J call TRBJ2-2, with D tentatively TRBD1 (5 bases). Germline CDR1 and CDR2: SQVTM and ANQGSEA. The CDR3 runs to 13 residues. Trimming stripped 7 bases from V and 1 base from J, with 10 bases between.

This clonotype came up a few times. The gene calls are TRBV20-1 and TRBJ2-1; 12 bases are shared with TRBD2. Germline V gives CDR1 DFQATT, CDR2 SNEGSKA (reference sequence). Trimming cost V 0 bases and J 4 bases; bases outside gene matches: 16. The CDR3 covers 20 residues. DNA of the CDR3: TGCAGTGCTAGAGATAATTCTCTAGCGGGAGGGCCCTCTAGTTACAATGAGCAGTTCTTC. This translates into CSARDNSLAGGPSSYNEQFF.

This clonotype showed up just a few times. As DNA, the CDR3 is TGTGCCAGCAGCGTCCCGGGCACTGAAGCTTTCTTT. Amino acids: CASSVPGTEAFF. This sequence joins TRBV27 and TRBJ1-1; D is unresolved. V lost 6 bases and J 4 bases, leaving 9 bases between the germline ends. This CDR3 is built from 12 residues. Germline CDR1 and CDR2: MNHEY and SMNVEV (reference sequence).

The table lists this clonotype with many counts. The rearrangement links TRBV29-1 to TRBJ2-2, with unresolved D. The germline V gene has CDR1 SQVTM and CDR2 ANQGSEA. The CDR3 totals 13 residues. Trimming took 4 bases from V and 2 from J, leaving 8 bases between them. The CDR3 DNA reads TGCAGCGTTGCAGGCGAAAACACCGGGGAGCTGTTTTTT. It yields the protein CSVAGENTGELFF.

This clonotype has more than one count but fewer than ten. The J gene is TRBJ1-6, the V gene TRBV5-1; D is uncertain. This CDR3 is 16 amino acids long. Germline CDR1 and CDR2: SGHRS and YFSETQ. Between the trimmed V and J ends, which lost 0 bases and 1 base, there was a span of 8 bases. CDR3 sequence (DNA): TGCGCCAGCAGCTTGGACGGCCCTTCCTATAATTCACCCCTCCACTTT. It specifies CASSLDGPSYNSPLHF.

This clonotype occurred a few times. This chain uses TRBV20-1 with TRBJ2-5; D is possibly TRBD1 or TRBD2 (5 bases each). Trimming cost V 3 bases and J 7 bases, with 18 bases left between them. Germline V gene sequence: CDR1 DFQATT, CDR2 SNEGSKA (reference sequence). The CDR3 has 14 residues. The CDR3: CSARDAGSGGTQYF. In DNA form, the CDR3 reads TGCAGTGCTAGGGACGCAGGGTCTGGGGGGACCCAGTACTTC.

This clonotype was recorded a few times. The chain carries TRBV7-9 and TRBJ2-2, with 11 bases aligning to TRBD2. The CDR3 totals 16 residues. V shed 5 bases and J 0 bases; nucleotides not matched to a gene: 2. Germline CDR1 is SEHNR and CDR2 is FQNEAQ (reference sequence). CDR3 in amino acids: CASSRTSGSNTGELFF. In DNA form, the CDR3 reads TGTGCCAGCAGCCGGACTAGCGGGTCGAACACCGGGGAGCTGTTTTTT.

In its sample, this clonotype was seen a few times. The chain has TRBV11-2 and TRBJ1-5; possibly TRBD1 for D (5 bases). V was clipped by 1 base and J by 4 bases, with 11 bases between them. This CDR3 contains 15 residues. Per germline, CDR1 SGHAT and CDR2 FQNNGV. The CDR3 DNA reads TGTGCCAGCAGCTTAGGAAGGGGTTGGAATCAGCCCCAGCATTTT. Translating it yields CASSLGRGWNQPQHF.

This clonotype was seen more than once but under ten times. The chain joins TRBV18 to TRBJ2-1; the D call may be TRBD1 or TRBD2 (5 bases each). The CDR3 consists of 16 residues. The germline V gene has CDR1 KGHSH and CDR2 LQKENI. V was shortened by 6 bases and J by 7 bases, with 22 bases between the two germline ends. Here the CDR3 DNA reads TGTGCCAGCTCCCGAGTGCCGGGACCGCTAGGGAATGAGCAGTTCTTC. Residues: CASSRVPGPLGNEQFF. Full variable domain (remainder filled in from reference TRBV18 and TRBJ2-1): NAGVMQNPRHLVRRRGQEARLRCSPMKGHSHVYWYRQLPEEGLKFMVYLQKENIIDESGMPKERFSAEFPKEGPSILRIQQVVRGDSAAYFCASSRVPGPLGNEQFFGPGTRLTVL.

This clonotype was observed at least ten times. V gene TRBV24-1 combines with J gene TRBJ2-2; 9 bases are shared with TRBD1. Germline loops: CDR1 KGHDR, CDR2 SFDVKD. The CDR3 consists of 15 residues. V gave up 1 base and J gave up 5 bases; unmatched junction bases: 1. Here the CDR3 reads CATSDLDRGTGELFF. The CDR3 DNA follows: TGTGCCACCAGTGATTTAGACAGGGGGACCGGGGAGCTGTTTTTT.